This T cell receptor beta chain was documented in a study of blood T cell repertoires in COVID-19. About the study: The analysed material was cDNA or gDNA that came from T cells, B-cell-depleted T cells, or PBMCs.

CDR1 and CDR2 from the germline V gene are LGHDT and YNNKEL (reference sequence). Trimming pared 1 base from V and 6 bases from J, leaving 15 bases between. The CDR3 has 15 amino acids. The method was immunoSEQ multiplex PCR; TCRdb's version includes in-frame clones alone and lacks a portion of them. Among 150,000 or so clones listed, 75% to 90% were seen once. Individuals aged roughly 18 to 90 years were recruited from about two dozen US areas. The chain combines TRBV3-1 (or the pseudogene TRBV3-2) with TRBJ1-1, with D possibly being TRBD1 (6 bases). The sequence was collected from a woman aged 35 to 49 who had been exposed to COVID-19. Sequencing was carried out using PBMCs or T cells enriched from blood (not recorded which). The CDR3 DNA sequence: TGTGCCAGCAGCCAAGGCGGGGGCCGAATGTCTGAAGCTTTCTTT. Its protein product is CASSQGGGRMSEAFF.